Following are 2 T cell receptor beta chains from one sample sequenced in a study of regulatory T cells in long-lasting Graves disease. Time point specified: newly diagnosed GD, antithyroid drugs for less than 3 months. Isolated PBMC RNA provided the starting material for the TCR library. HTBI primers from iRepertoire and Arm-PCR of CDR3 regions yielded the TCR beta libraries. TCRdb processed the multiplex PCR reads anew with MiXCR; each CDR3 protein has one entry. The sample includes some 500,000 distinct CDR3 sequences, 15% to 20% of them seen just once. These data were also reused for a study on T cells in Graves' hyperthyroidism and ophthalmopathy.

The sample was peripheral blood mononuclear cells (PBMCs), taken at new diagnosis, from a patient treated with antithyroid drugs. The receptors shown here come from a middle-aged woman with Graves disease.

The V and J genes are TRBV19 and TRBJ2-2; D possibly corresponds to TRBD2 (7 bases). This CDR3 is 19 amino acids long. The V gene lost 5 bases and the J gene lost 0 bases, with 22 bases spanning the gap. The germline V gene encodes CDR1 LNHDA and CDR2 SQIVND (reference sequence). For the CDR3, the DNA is TGTGCCAGTAGTCTCCGGGGTGAAGGGGGGGTGGCGAACACCGGGGAGCTGTTTTTT. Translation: CASSLRGEGGVANTGELFF.

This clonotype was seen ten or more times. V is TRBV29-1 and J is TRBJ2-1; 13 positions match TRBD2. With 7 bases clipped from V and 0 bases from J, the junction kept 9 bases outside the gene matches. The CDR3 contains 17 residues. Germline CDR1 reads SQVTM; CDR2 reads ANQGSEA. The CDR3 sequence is CSGQTSGGSYSYNEQFF. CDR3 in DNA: TGCAGCGGTCAGACTAGCGGGGGGTCCTACTCCTACAATGAGCAGTTCTTC.